The 20 T cell receptor beta chains listed next were all sequenced from one sample in a study of PD-L1 blockade in urothelial cancer. Profiling relied on immunoSEQ multiplex PCR, and the TCRdb table lists in-frame clones only, not all of them. Seen here are 53,000 or so clones, around 89% observed once, and the top ten hold roughly 2.5%. Time point here: peripheral blood 6 weeks after treatment start. This sample comprised PBMCs, obtained around atezolizumab (anti-PD-L1) treatment. Receptor source: a man aged 60 to 75 with urothelial cancer.

J is TRBJ1-3 and V is TRBV27, with D possibly being TRBD1 (5 bases). Germline V gives CDR1 MNHEY, CDR2 SMNVEV (reference sequence). The CDR3 is 13 residues long. Trimming took off 3 bases at V and 7 bases at J, with 10 bases between the two ends. The CDR3 coding sequence is TGTGCCAGCAGTTTGGGCCAGGGCAACACCATATATTTT. Its protein product is CASSLGQGNTIYF.

The chain links TRBV7-2 to TRBJ2-2, with a tentative D call TRBD1 (5 bases). The CDR3 totals 15 residues. V was clipped by 8 bases and J by 4 bases, with 17 bases between them. Germline CDR1 reads SGHTA; CDR2 reads FQGNSA. Here the CDR3 reads CASPSLGRITGELFF. CDR3 in DNA: TGTGCCAGCCCCTCACTGGGGCGGATCACCGGGGAGCTGTTTTTT. The full variable domain, its missing parts supplied by reference TRBV7-2 and TRBJ2-2, is GAGVSQSPSNKVTEKGKDVELRCDPISGHTALYWYRQSLGQGLEFLIYFQGNSAPDKSGLPSDRFSAERTGGSVSTLTIQRTQQEDSAVYLCASPSLGRITGELFFGEGSRLTVL.

The gene calls are TRBV7-2 and TRBJ2-7; 11 nucleotides agree with TRBD1. CDR3 length: 15 amino acids. With V trimmed by 6 bases and J by 2 bases, 6 bases remained unmatched. Per the germline V gene, CDR1 is SGHTA and CDR2 is FQGNSA. CDR3 nucleotides: TGTGCCAGCAGGTATACGGGACAGGGGGCCTACGAGCAGTACTTC. It codes for CASRYTGQGAYEQYF.

This clone is a singleton in its sample. The rearrangement joins TRBV27 to TRBJ2-3; 7 nucleotides agree with TRBD1. The CDR3 totals 16 residues. V gave up 6 bases and J gave up 2 bases; unmatched junction bases: 11. The germline gives CDR1 MNHEY, CDR2 SMNVEV (reference sequence). The DNA of the CDR3 is TGTGCCAGCAGGTTACACTTTACAGGGGCCACAGATACGCAGTATTTT. This sequence encodes CASRLHFTGATDTQYF.

The gene calls are TRBV7-9 and TRBJ2-7, with no clear D. CDR1 and CDR2 from the germline V gene are SEHNR and FQNEAQ (reference sequence). The ends were cut back, 1 base at V and 4 bases at J, with 8 bases in the middle. There are 13 residues in the CDR3. CDR3 amino acids: CASSLGYSYEQYF. DNA of the CDR3: TGTGCCAGCAGCTTAGGATACAGTTACGAGCAGTACTTC.

This clone occurred a few times. CDR3 loop: CASSRGAGANVLTF. The CDR3 DNA reads as TGTGCCAGCAGCCGGGGGGCTGGGGCCAACGTCCTGACTTTC. The rearrangement links TRBV27 to TRBJ2-6, with TRBD2 identical over 7 bases. V trimming: 6 bases; J trimming: 2 bases; junction bases outside the gene matches: 1. The CDR3 contains 14 residues. Germline V gene sequence: CDR1 MNHEY, CDR2 SMNVEV (reference sequence).

V is TRBV29-1 and J is TRBJ2-7; D might be TRBD1 (5 bases). The CDR3 runs 11 residues. The V end was cut by 7 bases, the J end by 5 bases, with 12 bases between. The germline V gene has CDR1 SQVTM and CDR2 ANQGSEA. The CDR3 DNA sequence: TGCAGCGGGGGCTCCTCGGACGAGCAGTACTTC. Translated: CSGGSSDEQYF.

The chain couples TRBV11-2 to TRBJ2-1, with D possibly TRBD1 on 5 matching bases. CDR1 is SGHAT and CDR2 is FQNNGV in the germline V gene. V was pared by 0 bases and J by 4 bases, with 13 bases between. CDR3 length: 16 amino acids. As DNA, the CDR3 is TGTGCCAGCAGCTTAGAATACTTCAGGGCTTACAATGAGCAGTTCTTC. Protein product: CASSLEYFRAYNEQFF.

The chain recombines TRBV11-2 with TRBJ2-1, with a possible D match to TRBD1 (6 bases). The CDR3 spans 14 residues. Germline CDR1 reads SGHAT; CDR2 reads FQNNGV. V dropped 8 bases and J dropped 1 base, with 12 bases sitting between them. CDR3 loop: CASLGGMSYNEQFF. CDR3 nucleotides: TGTGCCAGCTTAGGGGGTATGTCCTACAATGAGCAGTTCTTC.

The chain joins TRBV10-1 to TRBJ1-1; D call uncertain. V was cut by 6 bases and J by 4 bases, with 12 bases left in between. The CDR3 has 13 residues. Germline lookup yields CDR1 WNHNN and CDR2 SYGVQD (reference sequence). CDR3 in DNA: TGCGCCAGCAGCCACGGGGTGGGCACTGAAGCTTTCTTT. It codes for CASSHGVGTEAFF.

The J gene is TRBJ2-2, the V gene TRBV18, with D maybe TRBD1 (6 bases). Germline-derived CDR1 and CDR2 are KGHSH and LQKENI. The CDR3 is 14 residues long. V lost 2 bases, J lost 4 bases, and 8 bases lay in between. DNA for the CDR3: TGTGCCAGCTCACCAGGCAGGGGCACCGGGGAGCTGTTTTTT. It translates to CASSPGRGTGELFF.

J is TRBJ2-7 and V is TRBV5-1; TRBD2 agrees at 11 bases. The length of the CDR3 is 15 residues. Trimming cost V 0 bases and J 7 bases; bases outside gene matches: 6. The germline V gene encodes CDR1 SGHRS and CDR2 YFSETQ. This chain's CDR3 is CASSLGRLAGSEQYF. DNA for the CDR3: TGCGCCAGCAGCTTGGGCCGACTAGCGGGGAGTGAGCAGTACTTC.

The rearrangement joins TRBV7-2 to TRBJ2-7; D not resolved. The CDR3 runs 12 residues. Trimming stripped 6 bases from V and 0 bases from J, with 6 bases between. CDR1 is SGHTA, CDR2 FQGNSA, per germline. The CDR3 here is CASSYGSYEQYF. The CDR3 region has the DNA TGTGCCAGCAGTTACGGCTCCTACGAGCAGTACTTC.

This chain connects TRBV6-5 to TRBJ1-2; 10 bases align to TRBD1. This CDR3 region has 15 residues. Germline-derived CDR1 and CDR2 are MNHEY and SVGAGI. The V gene end was trimmed by 0 bases and the J gene end by 2 bases; junction bases not matched to a gene: 0. The CDR3, as DNA: TGTGCCAGCAGTTACTCGACAGGGGGCAACTATGGCTACACCTTC. Amino acid sequence: CASSYSTGGNYGYTF.

The J gene is TRBJ2-4, the V gene TRBV4-3; 7 bases match TRBD1. The CDR3 runs 16 residues. The germline V gene has CDR1 LGHNA and CDR2 YSLEER. Losses at the gene ends were 1 base for V and 6 bases for J; bases not matched to a gene: 9. CDR3 coding DNA: TGCGCCAGCAGCCAAGTCGTATCGGACAGGCGAAACATTCAGTACTTC. This codes for CASSQVVSDRRNIQYF.

This rearrangement joins TRBV30 to TRBJ1-1; TRBD1 agrees at 10 bases. The CDR3 runs 14 residues. With 2 bases clipped from V and 6 bases from J, the junction kept 6 bases outside the gene matches. Looked up from germline, CDR1 is GTSNPN and CDR2 is SVGIG (reference sequence). CDR3 nucleotides: TGTGCCTGGAGTTACGGGACAGGGGAAGCTGAAGCTTTCTTT. This codes for CAWSYGTGEAEAFF. Full variable domain (remainder filled in from reference TRBV30 and TRBJ1-1): SQTIHQWPATLVQPVGSPLSLECTVEGTSNPNLYWYRQAAGRGLQLLFYSVGIGQISSEVPQNLSASRPQDRQFILSSKKLLLSDSGFYLCAWSYGTGEAEAFFGQGTRLTVV.

This clone was recorded once. The rearrangement joins TRBV18 to TRBJ2-1; TRBD2 is a possible D gene (5 bases). The germline gives CDR1 KGHSH, CDR2 LQKENI. The CDR3 covers 14 residues. V dropped 6 bases and J dropped 2 bases, with 11 bases sitting between them. This chain's CDR3 is CASSPRTAYNEQFF. The DNA of the CDR3 is TGTGCCAGCTCTCCCCGGACTGCCTACAATGAGCAGTTCTTC.

The chain recombines TRBV4-1 with TRBJ1-4, with TRBD1 as a possible D gene (6 bases). Trimming removed 3 bases at V and 4 bases at J, with 18 bases between. The CDR3 runs 17 residues. Germline CDR1 and CDR2: MGHRA and YSYEKL. The CDR3 nucleotides are TGCGCCAGCAGCCAGGATGCCCCCGGACAGCGTAATGAAAAACTGTTTTTT. It encodes CASSQDAPGQRNEKLFF.

The rearrangement joins TRBV19 to TRBJ1-1; TRBD1 is a possible D gene (6 bases). Trimming shortened V by 5 bases and J by 4 bases, and 14 bases separated the two germline ends. The CDR3 length is 14 residues. CDR1 and CDR2 (germline): LNHDA, SQIVND (reference sequence). The CDR3 here is CASSPTGQSTEAFF. The CDR3, as DNA: TGTGCCAGTAGTCCCACTGGACAGTCCACTGAAGCTTTCTTT.

The rearrangement uses TRBV25-1 and TRBJ2-5; a possible D gene is TRBD1 (6 bases). Germline V gene lookup returns CDR1 MGHDK and CDR2 SYGVNS. The CDR3 runs 15 residues. The V end was cut by 3 bases, the J end by 4 bases, with 15 bases between. For the CDR3, the DNA is TGTGCCAGCAGTGACAGGGGTGGGGGTCGAGAGACCCAGTACTTC. Translation gives CASSDRGGGRETQYF.